This TCR beta chain comes out of a study of T-cell memory formation after mild COVID-19. This clonotype was picked up a small number of times. The CDR3 length is 13 residues. TCRdb called the 5' RACE reads again in MiXCR, with one record for every CDR3 protein. The sample contains roughly 86,000 distinct CDR3 sequences, roughly 16% of which appear only once. The receptor was isolated from a man aged 18 to 29 who had mild COVID-19 (a few samples of this study predate the infection). Cell type and time point are not known. The chain joins TRBV21-1 to TRBJ2-2. TRBV21-1 is recorded as a pseudogene. The sequenced sample was PBMCs or a T cell subset sorted from them (not recorded which). This chain's CDR3 is CAGLPEVAGELFF. As DNA, the CDR3 is TGTGCCGGTCTACCAGAAGTCGCCGGGGAGCTGTTTTTT.